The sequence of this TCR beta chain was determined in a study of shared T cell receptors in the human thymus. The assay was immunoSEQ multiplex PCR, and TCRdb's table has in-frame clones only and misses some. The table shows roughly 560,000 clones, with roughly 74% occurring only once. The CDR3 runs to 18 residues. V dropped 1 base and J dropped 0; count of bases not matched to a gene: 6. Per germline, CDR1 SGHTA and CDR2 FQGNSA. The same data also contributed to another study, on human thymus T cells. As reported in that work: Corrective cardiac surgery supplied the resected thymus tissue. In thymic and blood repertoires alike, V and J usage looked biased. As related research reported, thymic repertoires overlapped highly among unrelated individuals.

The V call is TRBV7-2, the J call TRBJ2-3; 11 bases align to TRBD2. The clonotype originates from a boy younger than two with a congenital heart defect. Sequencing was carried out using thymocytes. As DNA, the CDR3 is TGTGCCAGCAGCTTAGGTCGGGGACTAGCGGTTAGCACAGATACGCAGTATTTT. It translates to CASSLGRGLAVSTDTQYF.